The 23 T cell receptor beta chains below come from one sample, sequenced in a study of blood T cell repertoires in COVID-19. Data came from immunoSEQ multiplex PCR; TCRdb stores just in-frame clones and leaves some out. The sample includes roughly 120,000 clones, 76% of them seen just once. The sequenced material came from peripheral blood. These receptors came from a woman of 80 years or more with acute or convalescent COVID-19.

In this sample, this clone turned up a few times. The chain links TRBV5-8 to TRBJ2-7; TRBD1 is a possible D gene (5 bases). This CDR3 contains 14 residues. The germline CDR1 and CDR2 sequences are SGHTS and YDEGEE. V was cut by 1 base and J by 2 bases, with 10 bases left in between. The chain's CDR3 is CASSLYRITYEQYF. The CDR3, as DNA: TGTGCCAGCAGCTTGTACAGGATTACCTACGAGCAGTACTTC.

This chain joins TRBV27 and TRBJ2-1, with TRBD2 identical over 12 bases. Germline V gene lookup returns CDR1 MNHEY and CDR2 SMNVEV (reference sequence). The CDR3 totals 18 residues. The junction had 14 bases not matched to a gene; V was cut back by 6 bases and J by 5 bases. The CDR3 sequence: CASRGTSGGNLLNNEQFF. CDR3 nucleotide sequence: TGTGCCAGCAGAGGTACTAGCGGGGGGAACCTCCTAAACAATGAGCAGTTCTTC.

The chain joins TRBV5-1 to TRBJ2-7, with 8 bases identical to TRBD1. J lost 6 bases, V lost 2 bases, and 10 bases had no gene match. This CDR3 is built from 15 residues. The V gene's germline CDR1 is SGHRS and CDR2 YFSETQ. The DNA for the CDR3 is TGCGCCAGCAGCTTCCGAGAAGACAGGGGAGGCGAGCAGTACTTC. Translation gives CASSFREDRGGEQYF.

V gene TRBV3-1 (or the pseudogene TRBV3-2) combines with J gene TRBJ2-7; the D gene is possibly TRBD2 (5 bases). Between the trimmed V and J ends, which lost 3 bases and 4 bases, there was a span of 16 bases. The CDR3 sequence is 15 residues long. Germline CDR1 and CDR2: LGHDT and YNNKEL (reference sequence). CDR3 region: CASSQPIGLLYEQYF. CDR3 nucleotide sequence: TGTGCCAGCAGCCAGCCGATTGGACTGTTATACGAGCAGTACTTC.

The chain links TRBV6-2 or TRBV6-3 to TRBJ1-1; D is unclear. Germline CDR1 MNHEY, CDR2 SVGEGT. The CDR3 runs to 14 residues. The V and J ends lost 1 base and 2 bases respectively, with 8 bases between them. The CDR3 sequence: CASSYWLINTEAFF. CDR3 nucleotides: TGTGCCAGCAGTTACTGGCTGATCAACACTGAAGCTTTCTTT.

The chain uses TRBV12-3 or TRBV12-4 and TRBJ1-5; TRBD1 aligns across 7 bases. The CDR3 loop spans 13 amino acids. The trim removed 5 bases at V and 5 bases at J, leaving 3 bases unmatched. The CDR3 region is CASSPTGDQPQHF. As DNA, the CDR3 is TGTGCCAGCAGTCCAACAGGGGATCAGCCCCAGCATTTT.

This clone has a single count. The chain has TRBV11-1 and TRBJ2-3, with D unresolved. The germline V and J ends were trimmed by 0 bases and 2 bases, with 9 bases remaining between them. Germline CDR1 is SGHAT and CDR2 is FQDESV (reference sequence). The CDR3 covers 15 residues. For the CDR3, the DNA is TGTGCCAGCAGCTTAGCGCGAACAGACACAGATACGCAGTATTTT. Protein product: CASSLARTDTDTQYF.

This chain links TRBV7-9 with TRBJ2-2, with 9 nucleotides matching TRBD1. Per the germline V gene, CDR1 is SEHNR and CDR2 is FQNEAQ (reference sequence). V lost 3 bases and J lost 5; bases outside the gene matches: 4. This CDR3 has 15 amino acids. CDR3 nucleotide sequence: TGTGCCAGCAGCTTCGGGGACAGGGCTACCGGGGAGCTGTTTTTT. Translating gives CASSFGDRATGELFF.

The rearrangement uses TRBV27 and TRBJ1-6, with D maybe TRBD1 (5 bases). V dropped 6 bases and J dropped 0 bases, with 12 bases sitting between them. The V gene's germline CDR1 is MNHEY and CDR2 SMNVEV (reference sequence). CDR3 length: 16 residues. This CDR3 is CASSYGGSSYNSPLHF. DNA of the CDR3: TGTGCCAGCAGCTATGGGGGGAGCTCCTATAATTCACCCCTCCACTTT.

The chain combines TRBV24-1 with TRBJ1-2, with D perhaps matching TRBD1 (5 bases). The germline V gene encodes CDR1 KGHDR and CDR2 SFDVKD. Trimming stripped 6 bases from V and 2 bases from J, with 6 bases between. The CDR3 sequence is 12 residues long. CDR3 sequence: CATSPGNYGYTF. CDR3 sequence (DNA): TGTGCCACCAGTCCAGGGAACTATGGCTACACCTTC.

The V and J genes are TRBV19 and TRBJ1-1; D perhaps matches TRBD1 (5 bases). This CDR3 contains 14 residues. V shed 7 bases and J shed 3 bases, with 15 bases lying between them. Germline V gene data show CDR1 as LNHDA and CDR2 as SQIVND (reference sequence). The CDR3 is CASNPGREDTEAFF. In nucleotides, the CDR3 is TGTGCCAGTAATCCGGGACGGGAGGACACTGAAGCTTTCTTT.

The rearrangement uses TRBV14 and TRBJ2-5; D unclear. Germline assignment: CDR1 SGHDN and CDR2 FVKESK. The CDR3 has 12 amino acids. V dropped 0 bases and J dropped 7 bases, with 6 bases sitting between them. Here the CDR3 reads CASSQESRTQYF. In DNA, the CDR3 is TGTGCCAGCAGCCAAGAGTCGCGGACCCAGTACTTC.

In its sample, this clone was seen once. The rearrangement joins TRBV6-5 to TRBJ2-5, with 8 nucleotides matching TRBD2. The length of the CDR3 is 15 residues. With 4 bases clipped from V and 5 bases from J, the junction kept 9 bases outside the gene matches. The germline gives CDR1 MNHEY, CDR2 SVGAGI. The DNA for the CDR3 is TGTGCCAGCAGTTCTTATCGGGGGGGCCGGGAGACCCAGTACTTC. Encoded protein: CASSSYRGGRETQYF.

The rearrangement links TRBV6-4 to TRBJ2-4; 7 nucleotides align to TRBD1. This CDR3 comprises 19 residues. With V trimmed by 2 bases and J by 1 base, 14 bases remained unmatched. CDR1 MRHNA and CDR2 SNTAGT come from the germline V gene. Here the CDR3 reads CASSDIFRGSGRAKNIQYF. The CDR3 DNA sequence: TGTGCCAGCAGTGACATATTCAGGGGGTCGGGTAGGGCCAAAAACATTCAGTACTTC.

This sequence joins TRBV5-1 and TRBJ2-7, with D tentatively TRBD2 (7 bases). The V end lost 7 bases, the J end lost 4 bases, and 15 bases lay between the germline ends. Germline CDR1 SGHRS, CDR2 YFSETQ. CDR3 length: 13 residues. In DNA, the CDR3 is TGCGCCAGCTCCCGAGGGGGAGGGTACGAGCAGTACTTC. Its translation: CASSRGGGYEQYF.

The rearrangement links TRBV28 to TRBJ2-2; the D is unclear. Germline loops: CDR1 MDHEN, CDR2 SYDVKM. V was trimmed by 6 bases and J by 8 bases, leaving 10 bases between them. CDR3 length: 12 amino acids. The CDR3 protein is CASRLSRGELFF. The CDR3, as DNA: TGTGCCAGCAGGCTGTCGAGGGGGGAGCTGTTTTTT.

The chain recombines TRBV9 with TRBJ2-3; TRBD2 agrees at 10 bases. Germline V gives CDR1 SGDLS, CDR2 YYNGEE. V was clipped by 0 bases and J by 8 bases; unmatched bases: 9. The CDR3 covers 16 residues. In DNA, the CDR3 is TGTGCCAGCAGCGTAGCCTCGAGCGGGAGGGTCGCTACGCAGTATTTT. Residues: CASSVASSGRVATQYF.

This chain uses TRBV18 with TRBJ2-5; 14 bases line up with TRBD2. Germline CDR1 KGHSH, CDR2 LQKENI. CDR3 length: 17 amino acids. The ends lost 4 bases at V and 4 bases at J; junction bases unmatched: 8. CDR3 nucleotide sequence: TGTGCCAGCTCACTATCGGCCGGGACTAGCGGGAGAGAGACCCAGTACTTC. The encoded protein is CASSLSAGTSGRETQYF.

This clone was counted between two and nine times. This sequence joins TRBV2 and TRBJ1-5; TRBD1 agrees at 7 bases. The CDR3 sequence is 14 residues long. The germline CDR1 and CDR2 sequences are SNHLY and FYNNEI. J lost 6 bases, V lost 6 bases, and 8 bases had no gene match. The CDR3 here is CASRADRVGQPQHF. DNA for the CDR3: TGTGCCAGCAGAGCCGACAGGGTGGGTCAGCCCCAGCATTTT.

The chain uses TRBV10-1 and TRBJ2-2, with unresolved D. The CDR3 contains 15 residues. Trimming removed 2 bases at V and 4 bases at J, with 11 bases between. The germline CDR1 and CDR2 sequences are WNHNN and SYGVQD (reference sequence). The CDR3 bases are TGCGCCAGCAGTGAGGCTCTTAGAGTCACCGGGGAGCTGTTTTTT. Residues: CASSEALRVTGELFF.

J is TRBJ1-6 and V is TRBV30; 8 nucleotides align to TRBD1. The CDR3 totals 14 residues. Germline loops: CDR1 GTSNPN, CDR2 SVGIG (reference sequence). The V segment lost 5 bases and the J segment 14 bases; nucleotides outside the gene matches: 14. CDR3 coding DNA: TGTGCCTGGGCCCCGGGACAGGTCTCATCTTCCCTCCACTTT. Translating gives CAWAPGQVSSSLHF.

V gene TRBV25-1 combines with J gene TRBJ1-6; TRBD1 is a possible D gene (5 bases). V gave up 8 bases and J gave up 7 bases, with 12 bases separating them. Germline V gene lookup returns CDR1 MGHDK and CDR2 SYGVNS. The CDR3 totals 13 residues. The CDR3 reads CASGGTHNSPLHF. For the CDR3, the DNA is TGTGCCAGCGGCGGGACTCACAATTCACCCCTCCACTTT.

Only one count was recorded for this clone. This chain connects TRBV11-2 to TRBJ2-1, with a possible D match to TRBD2 (5 bases). V lost 1 base and J lost 8, with 15 bases in between. The CDR3 covers 15 residues. Germline lookup yields CDR1 SGHAT and CDR2 FQNNGV. The CDR3 nucleotides are TGTGCCAGCAGCTTAGGGAGATCGGTAGCGTATGAGCAGTTCTTC. Translating it yields CASSLGRSVAYEQFF.